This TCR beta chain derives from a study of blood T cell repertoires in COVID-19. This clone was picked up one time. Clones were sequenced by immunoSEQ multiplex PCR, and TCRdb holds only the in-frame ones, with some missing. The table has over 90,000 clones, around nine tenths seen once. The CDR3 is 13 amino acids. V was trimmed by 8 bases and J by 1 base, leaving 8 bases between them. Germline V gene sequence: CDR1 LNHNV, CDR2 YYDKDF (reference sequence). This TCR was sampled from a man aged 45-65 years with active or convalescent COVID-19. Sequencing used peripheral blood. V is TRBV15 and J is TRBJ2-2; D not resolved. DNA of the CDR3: TGTGCCACCCTGTACAGGAACACCGGGGAGCTGTTTTTT. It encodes CATLYRNTGELFF.